The clone carrying this T cell receptor (beta chain) appeared once. After constant-region reverse-primer amplification, full-length variable regions underwent semi-nested PCR with Nested Universal Primer A. TCRdb ran MiXCR on the 5' RACE reads and lists one entry per CDR3 protein. Found here are 62,000 or so distinct CDR3 sequences, roughly 23% of them singletons; the top ten hold approximately 3%. Germline V gene sequence: CDR1 SGHTA, CDR2 FQGTGA. V lost 3 bases and J 1 base, leaving 9 bases between the germline ends. CDR3 length equals 14 residues. The source is a female donor with breast cancer. V is TRBV7-3 and J is TRBJ1-1; no clear D. The sample consisted of memory CD4+ T cells sorted from a lymph node. Subset meaning: memory CD4+ T cells, CD4+CD45RO+CD25-. This CDR3 reads CASSFSVANTEAFF. CDR3 bases: TGTGCCAGCAGCTTTTCGGTAGCGAACACTGAAGCTTTCTTT. The full variable domain, with the rest looked up from reference TRBV7-3 and TRBJ1-1, is GAGVSQTPSNKVTEKGKYVELRCDPISGHTALYWYRQSLGQGPEFLIYFQGTGAADDSGLPNDRFFAVRPEGSVSTLKIQRTERGDSAVYLCASSFSVANTEAFFGQGTRLTVV.